The source of this TCR beta chain is a study of cytomegalovirus exposure and HLA in healthy donors. Overall study: Later analysis reported that the 120 validation repertoires shared the platform of the approximately 620 first-cohort repertoires. Findings of the study overall: Usually a TCR sequence was rare, but some public TCRs were found in many donors. More than 150 TCR beta chains were listed as cytomegalovirus-associated.

The data were produced by immunoSEQ multiplex PCR, yet TCRdb's version contains in-frame clones alone and is incomplete. The table includes some 120,000 clones, over 85% detected once. With regard to this clone: Its antigen is undetermined.

Germline lookup yields CDR1 KGHSH and CDR2 LQKENI. The CDR3 has 14 residues. Trimming removed 2 bases from V and 5 bases from J, with 10 bases in between. The receptor was isolated from a woman aged 18-35 years in good health and CMV-seronegative. Sequenced input: PBMCs. This chain uses TRBV18 with TRBJ2-1; D gene uncertain. CDR3 residues: CASSPMNSNNEQFF. The CDR3 DNA reads as TGTGCCAGCTCACCAATGAACAGTAACAATGAGCAGTTCTTC. Together with reference TRBV18 and TRBJ2-1, the CDR3 gives the full variable domain: NAGVMQNPRHLVRRRGQEARLRCSPMKGHSHVYWYRQLPEEGLKFMVYLQKENIIDESGMPKERFSAEFPKEGPSILRIQQVVRGDSAAYFCASSPMNSNNEQFFGPGTRLTVL.